Listed here are 6 T cell receptor beta chains from one sample, sequenced in a study of blood T cell repertoires in COVID-19 (dated by TCRdb to 2018 to 2020). The receptor library was made with the immunoSEQ multiplex PCR assay. In its TCRdb copy, this immuneACCESS table keeps in-frame sequences only and misses some clones. Where compared with another copy, unresolved V genes explain less than half of these, and the others have no known cause. This sample is represented by almost 300,000 clones; 85% to 90% of them were singletons. Together, the top ten hold 8.5% to 14% of the sample. The specimen sequenced was peripheral blood. These TCRs come from a woman between 25 and 40 years old with COVID-19, enrolled during active disease.

This clone appeared once. The CDR3 reads CASSHRQGGTDTQYF. CDR3 coding DNA: TGTGCCAGCAGCCACCGACAGGGAGGAACAGATACGCAGTATTTT. V gene TRBV7-8 combines with J gene TRBJ2-3; a weak D match, TRBD1 (7 bases). The length of the CDR3 is 15 residues. CDR1 and CDR2 (germline): SGHVS, FQNEAQ. Trimming removed 5 bases at V and 3 bases at J, with 15 bases between.

V gene TRBV6-2 or TRBV6-3 combines with J gene TRBJ2-7; 9 bases agree with TRBD2. Germline-derived CDR1 and CDR2 are MNHEY and SVGEGT. With V trimmed by 4 bases and J by 10 bases, 2 bases remained unmatched. This CDR3 is 11 amino acids long. In nucleotides, the CDR3 is TGTGCCAGCAGTTTGGGACTAGCACAGTACTTC. Amino acids: CASSLGLAQYF.

V and J are TRBV28 and TRBJ1-4, with 8 positions matching TRBD1. V was clipped by 5 bases and J by 5 bases; unmatched bases: 7. Germline V gives CDR1 MDHEN, CDR2 SYDVKM. This CDR3 region has 15 residues. The CDR3 nucleotides are TGTGCCAGCAGTCCCGGACAGGGCCTGAATGAAAAACTGTTTTTT. Amino acid sequence: CASSPGQGLNEKLFF.

The V call is TRBV3-1 (or the pseudogene TRBV3-2), the J call TRBJ2-2; D unresolved. The V end was cut by 2 bases, the J end by 2 bases, with 12 bases between. Germline assignment: CDR1 LGHDT and CDR2 YNNKEL (reference sequence). The CDR3 totals 16 residues. CDR3 in amino acids: CASSQKLLTNTGELFF. CDR3 sequence (DNA): TGTGCCAGCAGCCAAAAACTACTTACTAACACCGGGGAGCTGTTTTTT.

The V and J genes are TRBV5-1 and TRBJ1-1; 7 bases map to TRBD1. CDR1 is SGHRS, CDR2 YFSETQ, per germline. The CDR3 length is 11 residues. J lost 8 bases, V lost 6 bases, and 4 bases had no gene match. CDR3 DNA sequence: TGCGCCAGCAAGGGGGCCCTCGAAGCTTTCTTT. Residues: CASKGALEAFF.

The V and J genes are TRBV6-5 and TRBJ2-1, with 9 bases fitting TRBD1. Germline V gene lookup returns CDR1 MNHEY and CDR2 SVGAGI. CDR3 length equals 15 residues. With V trimmed by 5 bases and J by 0 bases, 2 bases remained unmatched. In nucleotides, the CDR3 is TGTGCCAGCAGTCCGGGACAGGGCTCCTACAATGAGCAGTTCTTC. Translating it yields CASSPGQGSYNEQFF.